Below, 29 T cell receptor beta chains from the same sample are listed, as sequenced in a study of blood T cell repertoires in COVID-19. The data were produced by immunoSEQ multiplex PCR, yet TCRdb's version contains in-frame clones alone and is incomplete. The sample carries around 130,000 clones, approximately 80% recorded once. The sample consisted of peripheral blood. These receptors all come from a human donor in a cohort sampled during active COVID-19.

The CDR3 bases are TGTGCCAGCAGCTTGGGGAGGGAGGACATTCAGTACTTC. Residues: CASSLGREDIQYF. The chain recombines TRBV5-8 with TRBJ2-4; D is possibly TRBD2 (6 bases). Germline CDR1 SGHTS, CDR2 YDEGEE. The V gene lost 0 bases and the J gene lost 8 bases, with 9 bases spanning the gap. The CDR3 has 13 residues.

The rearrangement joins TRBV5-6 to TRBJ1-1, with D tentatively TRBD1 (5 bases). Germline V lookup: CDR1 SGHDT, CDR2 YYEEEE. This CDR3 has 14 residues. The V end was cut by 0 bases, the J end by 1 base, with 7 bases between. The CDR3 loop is CASSLAGPNTEAFF. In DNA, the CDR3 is TGTGCCAGCAGCTTGGCAGGGCCGAACACTGAAGCTTTCTTT.

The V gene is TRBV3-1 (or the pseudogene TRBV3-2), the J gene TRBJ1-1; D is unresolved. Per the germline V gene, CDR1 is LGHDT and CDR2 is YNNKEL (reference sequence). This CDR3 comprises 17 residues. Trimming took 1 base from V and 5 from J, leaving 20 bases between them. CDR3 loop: CASSQARAAVGDTEAFF. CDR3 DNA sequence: TGTGCCAGCAGCCAAGCCCGGGCGGCCGTCGGGGATACTGAAGCTTTCTTT.

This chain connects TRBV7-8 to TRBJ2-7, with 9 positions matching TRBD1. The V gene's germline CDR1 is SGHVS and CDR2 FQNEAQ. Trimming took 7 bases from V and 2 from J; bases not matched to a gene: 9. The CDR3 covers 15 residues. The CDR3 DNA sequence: TGTGCCAGCAACCAAAGGGGACAGGGCACCTACGAGCAGTACTTC. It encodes CASNQRGQGTYEQYF.

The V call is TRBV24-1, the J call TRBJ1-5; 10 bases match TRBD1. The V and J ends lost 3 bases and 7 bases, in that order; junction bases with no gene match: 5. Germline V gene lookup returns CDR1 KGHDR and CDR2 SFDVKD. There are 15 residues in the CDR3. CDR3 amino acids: CATSDQTGGRQPQHF. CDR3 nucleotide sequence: TGTGCCACCAGTGATCAGACAGGGGGCAGGCAGCCCCAGCATTTT.

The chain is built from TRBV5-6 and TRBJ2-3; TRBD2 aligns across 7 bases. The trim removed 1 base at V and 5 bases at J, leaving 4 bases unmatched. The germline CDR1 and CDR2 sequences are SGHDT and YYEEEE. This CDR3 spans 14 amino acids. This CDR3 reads CASSLSLAGDTQYF. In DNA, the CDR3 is TGTGCCAGCAGCTTGAGTTTAGCGGGAGATACGCAGTATTTT.

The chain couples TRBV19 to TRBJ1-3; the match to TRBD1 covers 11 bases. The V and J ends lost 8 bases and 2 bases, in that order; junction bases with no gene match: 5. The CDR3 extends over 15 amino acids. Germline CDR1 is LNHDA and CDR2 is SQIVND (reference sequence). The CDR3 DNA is TGTGCCAGTGGACAGGGACAGGGGGCTGGAAACACCATATATTTT. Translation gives CASGQGQGAGNTIYF.

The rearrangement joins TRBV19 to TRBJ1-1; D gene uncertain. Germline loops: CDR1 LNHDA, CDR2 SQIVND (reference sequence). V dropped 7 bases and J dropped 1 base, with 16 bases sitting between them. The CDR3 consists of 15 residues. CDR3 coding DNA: TGTGCCAGTAAATGGGAGGCAACAAGGAACACTGAAGCTTTCTTT. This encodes CASKWEATRNTEAFF.

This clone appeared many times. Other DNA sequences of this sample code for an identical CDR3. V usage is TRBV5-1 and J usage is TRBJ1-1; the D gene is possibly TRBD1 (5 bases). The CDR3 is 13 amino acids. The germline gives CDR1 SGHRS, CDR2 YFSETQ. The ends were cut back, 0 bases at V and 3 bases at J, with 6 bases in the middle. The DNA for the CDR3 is TGCGCCAGCAGCTTGGGCAGGGACACTGAAGCTTTCTTT. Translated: CASSLGRDTEAFF. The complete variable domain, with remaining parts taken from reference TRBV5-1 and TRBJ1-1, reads KAGVTQTPRYLIKTRGQQVTLSCSPISGHRSVSWYQQTPGQGLQFLFEYFSETQRNKGNFPGRFSGRQFSNSRSEMNVSTLELGDSALYLCASSLGRDTEAFFGQGTRLTVV.

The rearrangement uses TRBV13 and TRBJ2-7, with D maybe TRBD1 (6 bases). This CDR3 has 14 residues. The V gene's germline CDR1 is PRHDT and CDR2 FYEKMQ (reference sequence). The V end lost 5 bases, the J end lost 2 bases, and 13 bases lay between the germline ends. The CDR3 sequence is CASSQTTGTYEQYF. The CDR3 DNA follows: TGTGCCAGCAGCCAAACGACAGGTACCTACGAGCAGTACTTC. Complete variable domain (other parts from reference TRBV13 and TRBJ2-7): AAGVIQSPRHLIKEKRETATLKCYPIPRHDTVYWYQQGPGQDPQFLISFYEKMQSDKGSIPDRFSAQQFSDYHSELNMSSLELGDSALYFCASSQTTGTYEQYFGPGTRLTVT.

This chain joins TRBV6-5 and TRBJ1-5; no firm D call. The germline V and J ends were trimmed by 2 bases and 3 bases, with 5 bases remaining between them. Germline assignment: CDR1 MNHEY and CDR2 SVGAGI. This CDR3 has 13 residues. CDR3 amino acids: CASSYNLNQPQHF. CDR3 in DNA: TGTGCCAGCAGTTACAATCTCAATCAGCCCCAGCATTTT.

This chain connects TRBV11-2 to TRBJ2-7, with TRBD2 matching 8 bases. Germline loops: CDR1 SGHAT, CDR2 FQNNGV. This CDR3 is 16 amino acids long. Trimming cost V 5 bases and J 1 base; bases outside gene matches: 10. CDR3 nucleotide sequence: TGTGCCAGCAGCCCTCGGGAGCGGGAGTTTTCCTACGAGCAGTACTTC. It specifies CASSPREREFSYEQYF.

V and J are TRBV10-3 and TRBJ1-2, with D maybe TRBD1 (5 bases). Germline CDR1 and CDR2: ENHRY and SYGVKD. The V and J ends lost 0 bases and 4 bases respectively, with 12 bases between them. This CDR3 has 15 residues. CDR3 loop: CAISESGGIAYGYTF. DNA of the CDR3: TGTGCCATCAGTGAGTCGGGGGGGATCGCCTATGGCTACACCTTC.

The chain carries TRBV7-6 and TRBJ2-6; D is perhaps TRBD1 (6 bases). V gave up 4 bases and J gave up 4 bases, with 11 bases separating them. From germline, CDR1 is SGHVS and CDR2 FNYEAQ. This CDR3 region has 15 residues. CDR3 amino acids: CASSSTGFGANVLTF. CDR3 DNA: TGTGCCAGCAGCTCAACAGGGTTCGGGGCCAACGTCCTGACTTTC.

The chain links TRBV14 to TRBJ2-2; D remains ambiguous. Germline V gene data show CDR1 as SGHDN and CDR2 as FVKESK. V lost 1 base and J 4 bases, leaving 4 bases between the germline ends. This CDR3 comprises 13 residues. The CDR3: CASSQALTGELFF. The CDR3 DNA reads TGTGCCAGCAGCCAAGCCCTCACCGGGGAGCTGTTTTTT. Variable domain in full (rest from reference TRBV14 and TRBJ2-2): EAGVTQFPSHSVIEKGQTVTLRCDPISGHDNLYWYRRVMGKEIKFLLHFVKESKQDESGMPNNRFLAERTGGTYSTLKVQPAELEDSGVYFCASSQALTGELFFGEGSRLTVL.

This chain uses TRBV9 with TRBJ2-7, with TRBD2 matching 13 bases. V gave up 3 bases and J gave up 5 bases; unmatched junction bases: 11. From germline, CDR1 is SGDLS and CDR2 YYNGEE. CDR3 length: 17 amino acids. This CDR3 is CASSGGLAGVGWDEQYF. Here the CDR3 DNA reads TGTGCCAGCAGCGGCGGACTAGCGGGGGTGGGATGGGACGAGCAGTACTTC.

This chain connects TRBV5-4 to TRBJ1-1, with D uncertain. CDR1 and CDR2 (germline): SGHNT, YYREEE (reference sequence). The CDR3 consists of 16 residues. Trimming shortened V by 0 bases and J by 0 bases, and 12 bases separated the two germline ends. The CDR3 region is CASSLGGLQMNTEAFF. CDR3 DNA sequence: TGTGCCAGCAGCTTGGGCGGACTGCAAATGAACACTGAAGCTTTCTTT.

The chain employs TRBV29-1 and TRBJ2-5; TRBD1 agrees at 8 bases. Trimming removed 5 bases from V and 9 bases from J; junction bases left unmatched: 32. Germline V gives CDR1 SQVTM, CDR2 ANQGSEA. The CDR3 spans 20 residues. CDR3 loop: CSVRASPRDRWDSFGMAQYF. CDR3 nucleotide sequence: TGCAGCGTTAGGGCCTCCCCCCGGGACAGGTGGGATTCATTCGGTATGGCCCAGTACTTC. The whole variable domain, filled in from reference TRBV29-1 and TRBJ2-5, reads SAVISQKPSRDICQRGTSLTIQCQVDSQVTMMFWYRQQPGQSLTLIATANQGSEATYESGFVIDKFPISRPNLTFSTLTVSNMSPEDSSIYLCSVRASPRDRWDSFGMAQYFGPGTRLLVL.

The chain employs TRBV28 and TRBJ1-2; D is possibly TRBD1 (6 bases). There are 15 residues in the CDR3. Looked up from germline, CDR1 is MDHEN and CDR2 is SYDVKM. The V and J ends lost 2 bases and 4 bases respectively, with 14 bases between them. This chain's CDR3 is CASSLPSGGVYGYTF. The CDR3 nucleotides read TGTGCCAGCAGTTTACCCTCGGGGGGCGTCTATGGCTACACCTTC.

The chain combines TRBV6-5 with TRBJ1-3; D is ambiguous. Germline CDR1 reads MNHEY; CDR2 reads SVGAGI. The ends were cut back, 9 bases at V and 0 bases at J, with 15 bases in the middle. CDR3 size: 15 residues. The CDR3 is CASRHTSSSGNTIYF. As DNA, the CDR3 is TGTGCCAGTCGACACACATCGAGCTCTGGAAACACCATATATTTT.

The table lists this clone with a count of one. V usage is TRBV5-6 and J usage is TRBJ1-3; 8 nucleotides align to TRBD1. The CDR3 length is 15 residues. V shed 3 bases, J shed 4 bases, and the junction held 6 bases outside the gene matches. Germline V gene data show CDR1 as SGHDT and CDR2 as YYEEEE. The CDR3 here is CASSSDREYGNTIYF. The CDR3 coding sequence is TGTGCCAGCAGCTCGGACAGGGAGTACGGAAACACCATATATTTT.

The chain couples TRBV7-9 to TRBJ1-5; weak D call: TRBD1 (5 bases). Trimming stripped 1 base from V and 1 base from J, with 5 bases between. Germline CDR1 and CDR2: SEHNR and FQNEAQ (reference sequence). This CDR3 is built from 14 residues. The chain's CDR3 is CASSLEGSNQPQHF. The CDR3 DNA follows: TGTGCCAGCAGCTTAGAGGGGAGCAATCAGCCCCAGCATTTT.

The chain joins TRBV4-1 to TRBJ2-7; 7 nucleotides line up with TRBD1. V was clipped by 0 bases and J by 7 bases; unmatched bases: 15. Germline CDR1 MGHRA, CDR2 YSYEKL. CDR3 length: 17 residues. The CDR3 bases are TGCGCCAGCAGCCAAGATGGGGGTGACAGGGCCTCTAGGGAGCAGTACTTC. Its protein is CASSQDGGDRASREQYF.

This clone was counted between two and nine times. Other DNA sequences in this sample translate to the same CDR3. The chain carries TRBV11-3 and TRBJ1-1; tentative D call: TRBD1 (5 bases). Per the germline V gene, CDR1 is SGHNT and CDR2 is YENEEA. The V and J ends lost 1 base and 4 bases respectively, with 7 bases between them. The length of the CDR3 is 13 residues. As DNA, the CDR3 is TGTGCCAGCAGCTTAGGAAGGGGCACTGAAGCTTTCTTT. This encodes CASSLGRGTEAFF.

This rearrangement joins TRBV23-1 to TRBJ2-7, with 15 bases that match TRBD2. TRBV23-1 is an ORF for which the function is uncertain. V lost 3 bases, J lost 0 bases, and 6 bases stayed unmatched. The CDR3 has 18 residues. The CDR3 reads CASSHSGTSGRTSYEQYF. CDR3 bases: TGCGCCAGCAGTCACTCTGGGACTAGCGGGAGGACCTCCTACGAGCAGTACTTC.

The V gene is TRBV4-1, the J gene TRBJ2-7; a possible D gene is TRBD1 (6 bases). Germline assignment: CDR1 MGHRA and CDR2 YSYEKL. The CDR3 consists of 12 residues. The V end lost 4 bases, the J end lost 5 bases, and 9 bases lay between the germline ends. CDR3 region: CASSLSGDEQYF. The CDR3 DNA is TGCGCCAGCAGCCTATCAGGGGACGAGCAGTACTTC.

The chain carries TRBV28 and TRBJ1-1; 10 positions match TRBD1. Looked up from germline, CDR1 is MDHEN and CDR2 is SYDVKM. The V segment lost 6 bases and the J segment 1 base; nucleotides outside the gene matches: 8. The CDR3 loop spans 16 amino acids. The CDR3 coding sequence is TGTGCCAGCAGGCCAGACAGGGGGCTAGGGAACACTGAAGCTTTCTTT. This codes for CASRPDRGLGNTEAFF.

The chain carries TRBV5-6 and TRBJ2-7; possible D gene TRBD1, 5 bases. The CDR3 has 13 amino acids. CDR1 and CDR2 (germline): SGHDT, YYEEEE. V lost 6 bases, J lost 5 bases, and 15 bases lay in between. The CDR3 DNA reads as TGTGCCAGCACCCCACAGGAGTCCCACGAGCAGTACTTC. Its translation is CASTPQESHEQYF.

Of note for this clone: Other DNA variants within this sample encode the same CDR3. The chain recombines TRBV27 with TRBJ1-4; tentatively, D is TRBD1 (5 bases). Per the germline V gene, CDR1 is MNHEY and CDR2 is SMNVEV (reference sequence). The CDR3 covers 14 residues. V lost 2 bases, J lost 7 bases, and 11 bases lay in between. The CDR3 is CASSLGQGGEKLFF. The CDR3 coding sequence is TGTGCCAGCAGTTTAGGTCAGGGTGGTGAAAAACTGTTTTTT.